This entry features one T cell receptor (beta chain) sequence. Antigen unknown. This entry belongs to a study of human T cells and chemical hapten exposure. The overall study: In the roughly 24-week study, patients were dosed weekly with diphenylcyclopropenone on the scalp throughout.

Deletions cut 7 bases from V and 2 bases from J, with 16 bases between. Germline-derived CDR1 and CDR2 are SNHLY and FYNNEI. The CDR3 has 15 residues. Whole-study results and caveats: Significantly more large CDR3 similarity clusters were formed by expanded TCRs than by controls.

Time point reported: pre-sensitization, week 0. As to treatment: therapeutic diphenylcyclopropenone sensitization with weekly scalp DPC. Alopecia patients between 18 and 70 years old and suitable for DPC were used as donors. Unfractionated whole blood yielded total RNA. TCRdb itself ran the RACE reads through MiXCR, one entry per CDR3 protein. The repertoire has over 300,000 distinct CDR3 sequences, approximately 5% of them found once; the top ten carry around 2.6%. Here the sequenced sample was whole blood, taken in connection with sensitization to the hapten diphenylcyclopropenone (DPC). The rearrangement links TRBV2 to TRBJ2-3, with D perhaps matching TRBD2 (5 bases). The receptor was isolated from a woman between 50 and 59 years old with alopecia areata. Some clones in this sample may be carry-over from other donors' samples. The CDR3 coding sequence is TGTGCCAGCAATGGAGAGGGAGCCACCACAGATACGCAGTATTTT. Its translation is CASNGEGATTDTQYF.